The 11 T cell receptor beta chains reported below all come from one sample, sequenced in a study of T cells in Graves' hyperthyroidism and ophthalmopathy. Using RNA transcripts as the source, TCR beta CDR3 regions were amplified. The primer set for the first-round RT-PCR of the TCR CDR3 was HTBI. TCRdb analysed the multiplex PCR reads with MiXCR anew, one entry per CDR3 protein. The sample lists 350,000 to 400,000 distinct CDR3 sequences, around 14% seen once, with 32% in the top ten. Sequenced input: blood. The receptors were sampled from a woman in her twenties or thirties with Graves' hyperthyroidism.

Regarding this clonotype: A read error may explain this, as a much larger clone is one base away. The chain is built from TRBV7-6 and TRBJ2-7, with 8 bases fitting TRBD1. The CDR3 is 19 amino acids. Germline values: CDR1 SGHVS, CDR2 FNYEAQ. Unmatched junction bases numbered 15, after V lost 2 bases and J lost 0 bases. This chain's CDR3 is CASSLISSLGRGPSYEQYF. Written as DNA, the CDR3 is TGTGCCAGCAGCTTAATCTCGTCCCTCGGCAGGGGGCCCTCCTACGAGCAGTACTTC.

This sequence joins TRBV5-1 and TRBJ1-5; TRBD1 matches at 9 bases. The CDR3 is 15 amino acids. The germline V gene has CDR1 SGHRS and CDR2 YFSETQ. V lost 4 bases and J lost 5; bases outside the gene matches: 7. The CDR3 bases are TGCGCCAGCAGCGTAACCGGGACAGGGTATCAGCCCCAGCATTTT. Protein sequence: CASSVTGTGYQPQHF.

This clonotype has at least ten counts. The chain joins TRBV20-1 to TRBJ1-1; TRBD1 might be the D (6 bases). From germline, CDR1 is DFQATT and CDR2 SNEGSKA (reference sequence). V was pared by 1 base and J by 5 bases, with 14 bases between. The CDR3 has 14 residues. The CDR3 spells CSARVDSPGTEAFF. CDR3 in DNA: TGCAGTGCTAGAGTGGACAGCCCGGGGACTGAAGCTTTCTTT.

This clonotype was observed many times. The chain uses TRBV6-6 and TRBJ2-1; D is unresolved. V lost 2 bases to trimming and J lost 2 bases, with 4 bases between them. Germline lookup yields CDR1 MNHNY and CDR2 SVGAGI (reference sequence). CDR3 size: 13 residues. The CDR3 bases are TGTGCCAGCAGTTACCCCCCCTACAATGAGCAGTTCTTC. Translating it yields CASSYPPYNEQFF.

There are many counts of this clonotype. The rearrangement joins TRBV3-1 to TRBJ2-7, with TRBD1 matching over 7 bases. Germline V gene sequence: CDR1 LGHDT, CDR2 YNNKEL (reference sequence). The CDR3 loop spans 14 amino acids. J was trimmed by 2 bases and V by 3 bases; bases with no gene match: 4. CDR3 nucleotides: TGTGCCAGCAGCCACTGGGACAGTACCTACGAGCAGTACTTC. Its translation: CASSHWDSTYEQYF.

This clonotype was detected only a few times. The chain carries TRBV2 and TRBJ1-5; D is unclear. CDR1 and CDR2 (germline): SNHLY, FYNNEI. Trimming took off 7 bases at V and 0 bases at J, with 10 bases between the two ends. This CDR3 spans 14 amino acids. CDR3 residues: CASTVKSSNQPQHF. The CDR3 DNA reads as TGTGCCAGCACCGTGAAGTCTAGCAATCAGCCCCAGCATTTT.

This clonotype was picked up a small number of times. The chain couples TRBV28 to TRBJ1-2; D not resolved. Germline assignment: CDR1 MDHEN and CDR2 SYDVKM. V lost 3 bases and J 9 bases, leaving 11 bases between the germline ends. CDR3 length equals 12 residues. CDR3 residues: CASSLKGIRYTF. For the CDR3, the DNA is TGTGCCAGCAGTTTGAAAGGGATCCGCTACACCTTC.

The table lists this clonotype with many counts. The chain uses TRBV20-1 and TRBJ1-1; 10 positions agree with TRBD1. V was clipped by 0 bases and J by 4 bases; unmatched bases: 2. Germline CDR1 reads DFQATT; CDR2 reads SNEGSKA (reference sequence). This CDR3 region has 14 residues. CDR3 DNA sequence: TGCAGTGCTAGAGATAGGACAGGGGGCACTGAAGCTTTCTTT. Protein product: CSARDRTGGTEAFF.

This clonotype has at least ten counts. J is TRBJ2-3 and V is TRBV4-2; 9 nucleotides align to TRBD1. J lost 4 bases, V lost 3 bases, and 8 bases had no gene match. CDR3 length: 16 residues. Looked up from germline, CDR1 is LGHNA and CDR2 is YNFKEQ. This chain's CDR3 is CASSQETGTGSDTQYF. Written as DNA, the CDR3 is TGTGCCAGCAGCCAGGAAACCGGGACAGGGTCAGATACGCAGTATTTT.

The rearrangement joins TRBV28 to TRBJ1-2, with 7 bases matching TRBD1. V dropped 6 bases and J dropped 5; count of bases not matched to a gene: 9. Germline V gene sequence: CDR1 MDHEN, CDR2 SYDVKM. The CDR3 covers 14 residues. The CDR3 here is CASRPGQRVYGYTF. The CDR3 bases are TGTGCCAGCAGACCGGGACAGAGAGTTTATGGCTACACCTTC.

This clonotype turned up a few times. CDR3: CASSFFRTPVNEQFF. The CDR3 DNA reads as TGTGCCAGCAGCTTTTTCAGGACCCCTGTTAATGAGCAGTTCTTC. This rearrangement joins TRBV11-2 to TRBJ2-1; D unresolved. The CDR3 is made up of 15 amino acids. Germline assignment: CDR1 SGHAT and CDR2 FQNNGV. V shed 3 bases and J shed 7 bases, with 16 bases lying between them.